Described below is a single T cell receptor (beta chain) sequence and its context. The antigen remains undetermined. Being one base from a much bigger clone, this may be a read error. The lymph nodes were axillary draining lymph nodes from breast cancer patients. The sample originates from a study of breast tumors, draining lymph nodes, adjacent tissues. Study outcomes and limitations: Findings are consistent with lymph node origin and intratumoral expansion of most tumor T cells. Compared with lymph nodes, tumors were less diverse; compared with nontumor tissue, more. Tumor and nontumor repertoires were significantly more similar in luminal-like than in basal-like breast cancer.

One entry per CDR3 protein, called by TCRdb with MiXCR from the multiplex PCR reads. Of some 120,000 distinct CDR3 sequences in the sample, about 20% were seen once. This CDR3 region has 14 residues. CDR1 is DFQATT and CDR2 is SNEGSKA in the germline V gene (reference sequence). The J gene is TRBJ2-1, the V gene TRBV20-1; 13 bases agree with TRBD2. The DNA end lines up better with TRBJ2-7; the J call may be wrong. The sequence was obtained from a female donor with breast cancer. Some clones in this sample may be carry-over from other donors' samples. Sequenced: axillary lymph node tissue. CDR3 bases: TGCAGTGCTAAAACTAGCGGGGGGGCGAATGAGCAGTACTTC. Translation gives CSAKTSGGANEQYF.